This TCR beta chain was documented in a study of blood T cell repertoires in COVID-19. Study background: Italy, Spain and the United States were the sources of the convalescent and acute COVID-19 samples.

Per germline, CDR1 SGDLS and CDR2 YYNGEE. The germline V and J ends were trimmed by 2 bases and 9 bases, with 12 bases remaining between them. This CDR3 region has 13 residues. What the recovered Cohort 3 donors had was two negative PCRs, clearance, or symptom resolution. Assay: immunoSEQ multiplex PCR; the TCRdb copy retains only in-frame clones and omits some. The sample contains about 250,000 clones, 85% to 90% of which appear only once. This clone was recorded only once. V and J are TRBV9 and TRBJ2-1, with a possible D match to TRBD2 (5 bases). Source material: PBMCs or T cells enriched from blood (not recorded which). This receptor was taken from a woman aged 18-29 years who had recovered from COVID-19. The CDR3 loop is CASSVARSVEQFF. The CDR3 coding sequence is TGTGCCAGCAGCGTGGCGCGTAGCGTTGAGCAGTTCTTC.